This TCR beta chain was sequenced for a study of T-cell reconstitution after alpha-beta-depleted transplantation in children. The study's findings and limits: Reportedly, alpha-beta T cells present about two months post-transplant originated from several hundred expanded clones of graft origin.

This clonotype was counted at least ten times. The antigen remains undetermined. The V end lost 2 bases, the J end lost 3 bases, and 19 bases lay between the germline ends. The CDR3 covers 17 residues. Germline assignment: CDR1 SGHRS and CDR2 YFSETQ. TCRbeta library construction was performed incorporating unique molecular identifiers. MiXCR, applied by TCRdb to the PCR reads, yields one record per CDR3 protein. The sample yields 85,000 to 120,000 distinct CDR3 sequences, 7% to 8% seen once. This rearrangement joins TRBV5-1 to TRBJ2-3; D might be TRBD1 (5 bases). This clonotype was sampled from a boy younger than 10 with acute lymphoblastic leukemia, due to receive a stem cell transplant. Sample: PBMCs, taken before TCRalphabeta/CD19-depleted stem cell transplant. CDR3 sequence (DNA): TGCGCCAGCAGCTTTACAACGACAGTTGGTGTAACAGATACGCAGTATTTT. Translation gives CASSFTTTVGVTDTQYF. The whole variable domain, filled in from reference TRBV5-1 and TRBJ2-3, reads KAGVTQTPRYLIKTRGQQVTLSCSPISGHRSVSWYQQTPGQGLQFLFEYFSETQRNKGNFPGRFSGRQFSNSRSEMNVSTLELGDSALYLCASSFTTTVGVTDTQYFGPGTRLTVL.